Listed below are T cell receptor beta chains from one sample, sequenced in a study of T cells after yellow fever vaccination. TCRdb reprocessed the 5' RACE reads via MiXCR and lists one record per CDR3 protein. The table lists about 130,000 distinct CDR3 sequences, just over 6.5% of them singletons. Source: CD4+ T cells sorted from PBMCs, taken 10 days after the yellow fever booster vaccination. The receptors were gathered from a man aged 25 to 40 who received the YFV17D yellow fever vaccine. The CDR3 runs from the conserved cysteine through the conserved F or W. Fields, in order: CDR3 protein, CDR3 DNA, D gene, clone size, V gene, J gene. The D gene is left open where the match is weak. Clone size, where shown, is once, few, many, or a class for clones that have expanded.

CDR3aa: CSARRLDTQYF; CDR3nt: TGCAGTGCGCGCCGCTTAGATACGCAGTATTTT; d_gene: .; abundance: many; v_gene: TRBV20-1; j_gene: TRBJ2-3
CDR3aa: CSVVHTTDTQYF; CDR3nt: TGCAGCGTTGTGCACACCACAGATACGCAGTATTTT; d_gene: .; abundance: many; v_gene: TRBV29-1; j_gene: TRBJ2-3
CDR3aa: CASSLALIGAYGYTF; CDR3nt: TGTGCCAGCAGTTTAGCGCTTATAGGGGCGTATGGCTACACCTTC; d_gene: .; abundance: many; v_gene: TRBV12-3/TRBV12-4; j_gene: TRBJ1-2
CDR3aa: CASSMGLAGNEQFF; CDR3nt: TGTGCCAGCAGCATGGGACTAGCGGGCAATGAGCAGTTCTTC; d_gene: TRBD2; abundance: many; v_gene: TRBV7-2; j_gene: TRBJ2-1
CDR3aa: CASSSLLTRTENEQFF; CDR3nt: TGTGCCAGCAGCTCCCTTCTAACTAGAACGGAAAATGAGCAGTTCTTC; d_gene: .; abundance: .; v_gene: TRBV11-2; j_gene: TRBJ2-1
CDR3aa: CASSFTGVHGPRIKSTDTQYF; CDR3nt: TGCGCCAGCAGCTTTACGGGAGTTCACGGTCCGAGGATCAAGAGCACAGATACGCAGTATTTT; d_gene: .; abundance: many; v_gene: TRBV5-1; j_gene: TRBJ2-3
CDR3aa: CASRPPGSRDNEQFF; CDR3nt: TGTGCCAGCAGACCACCAGGTAGCAGAGACAATGAGCAGTTCTTC; d_gene: .; abundance: few; v_gene: TRBV2; j_gene: TRBJ2-1
CDR3aa: CASREDHSGRAYEQYF; CDR3nt: TGCGCCAGCAGGGAGGATCATAGCGGGAGGGCCTACGAGCAGTACTTC; d_gene: TRBD2; abundance: few; v_gene: TRBV4-3; j_gene: TRBJ2-7
CDR3aa: CAWSARNEQYF; CDR3nt: TGTGCCTGGAGTGCGAGGAACGAGCAGTACTTC; d_gene: .; abundance: .; v_gene: TRBV30; j_gene: TRBJ2-7
CDR3aa: CSARDLVGGSYNEQFF; CDR3nt: TGCAGTGCTAGAGATCTGGTGGGAGGGTCCTACAATGAGCAGTTCTTC; d_gene: TRBD2; abundance: .; v_gene: TRBV20-1; j_gene: TRBJ2-1
CDR3aa: CASSLWEGRQETQYF; CDR3nt: TGTGCCAGCAGCTTGTGGGAGGGTCGTCAAGAGACCCAGTACTTC; d_gene: TRBD2; abundance: .; v_gene: TRBV5-4; j_gene: TRBJ2-5
CDR3aa: CASSKVGRGTQETQYF; CDR3nt: TGTGCCTCCAGCAAGGTGGGCCGGGGGACCCAAGAGACCCAGTACTTC; d_gene: .; abundance: .; v_gene: TRBV3-1; j_gene: TRBJ2-5
CDR3aa: CASSTRQGWGYEQYF; CDR3nt: TGTGCCAGCAGCACAAGACAGGGTTGGGGCTACGAGCAGTACTTC; d_gene: TRBD1; abundance: many; v_gene: TRBV7-2; j_gene: TRBJ2-7
CDR3aa: CSLTGAETQYF; CDR3nt: TGCAGCCTCACGGGGGCAGAGACCCAGTACTTC; d_gene: .; abundance: many; v_gene: TRBV20-1; j_gene: TRBJ2-5
CDR3aa: CASSLQGLAGYEQYF; CDR3nt: TGTGCCAGCAGCTTACAGGGACTAGCGGGATACGAGCAGTACTTC; d_gene: TRBD2; abundance: many; v_gene: TRBV7-2; j_gene: TRBJ2-7
CDR3aa: CASSLREAAYEQYF; CDR3nt: TGTGCCAGCAGCTTAAGAGAGGCGGCTTACGAGCAGTACTTC; d_gene: .; abundance: many; v_gene: TRBV7-9; j_gene: TRBJ2-7
CDR3aa: CASSKEAIRDRVTGELFF; CDR3nt: TGTGCCAGCAGCAAGGAGGCTATCCGGGACAGGGTTACCGGGGAGCTGTTTTTT; d_gene: .; abundance: many; v_gene: TRBV21-1; j_gene: TRBJ2-2
CDR3aa: CSARDDWTSGRKDRDTQYF; CDR3nt: TGCAGTGCTAGAGATGATTGGACTAGCGGGAGGAAGGATCGGGATACGCAGTATTTT; d_gene: TRBD2; abundance: many; v_gene: TRBV20-1; j_gene: TRBJ2-3
CDR3aa: CASSQQGELAYNSPLHF; CDR3nt: TGTGCCAGCAGTCAACAGGGCGAGTTGGCCTATAATTCACCCCTCCACTTT; d_gene: .; abundance: few; v_gene: TRBV12-3/TRBV12-4; j_gene: TRBJ1-6
CDR3aa: CSASRSGRYFGEQFF; CDR3nt: TGCAGTGCTAGTCGTAGCGGGAGATACTTCGGTGAGCAGTTCTTC; d_gene: TRBD2; abundance: many; v_gene: TRBV20-1; j_gene: TRBJ2-1
CDR3aa: CATSRGSPGVYNNEQFF; CDR3nt: TGTGCCACCAGCAGAGGATCCCCGGGAGTCTATAACAATGAGCAGTTCTTC; d_gene: .; abundance: many; v_gene: TRBV15; j_gene: TRBJ2-1
CDR3aa: CASSPGTSLTQYF; CDR3nt: TGTGCCAGCAGCCCAGGGACTTCCTTGACGCAGTATTTT; d_gene: .; abundance: many; v_gene: TRBV9; j_gene: TRBJ2-3